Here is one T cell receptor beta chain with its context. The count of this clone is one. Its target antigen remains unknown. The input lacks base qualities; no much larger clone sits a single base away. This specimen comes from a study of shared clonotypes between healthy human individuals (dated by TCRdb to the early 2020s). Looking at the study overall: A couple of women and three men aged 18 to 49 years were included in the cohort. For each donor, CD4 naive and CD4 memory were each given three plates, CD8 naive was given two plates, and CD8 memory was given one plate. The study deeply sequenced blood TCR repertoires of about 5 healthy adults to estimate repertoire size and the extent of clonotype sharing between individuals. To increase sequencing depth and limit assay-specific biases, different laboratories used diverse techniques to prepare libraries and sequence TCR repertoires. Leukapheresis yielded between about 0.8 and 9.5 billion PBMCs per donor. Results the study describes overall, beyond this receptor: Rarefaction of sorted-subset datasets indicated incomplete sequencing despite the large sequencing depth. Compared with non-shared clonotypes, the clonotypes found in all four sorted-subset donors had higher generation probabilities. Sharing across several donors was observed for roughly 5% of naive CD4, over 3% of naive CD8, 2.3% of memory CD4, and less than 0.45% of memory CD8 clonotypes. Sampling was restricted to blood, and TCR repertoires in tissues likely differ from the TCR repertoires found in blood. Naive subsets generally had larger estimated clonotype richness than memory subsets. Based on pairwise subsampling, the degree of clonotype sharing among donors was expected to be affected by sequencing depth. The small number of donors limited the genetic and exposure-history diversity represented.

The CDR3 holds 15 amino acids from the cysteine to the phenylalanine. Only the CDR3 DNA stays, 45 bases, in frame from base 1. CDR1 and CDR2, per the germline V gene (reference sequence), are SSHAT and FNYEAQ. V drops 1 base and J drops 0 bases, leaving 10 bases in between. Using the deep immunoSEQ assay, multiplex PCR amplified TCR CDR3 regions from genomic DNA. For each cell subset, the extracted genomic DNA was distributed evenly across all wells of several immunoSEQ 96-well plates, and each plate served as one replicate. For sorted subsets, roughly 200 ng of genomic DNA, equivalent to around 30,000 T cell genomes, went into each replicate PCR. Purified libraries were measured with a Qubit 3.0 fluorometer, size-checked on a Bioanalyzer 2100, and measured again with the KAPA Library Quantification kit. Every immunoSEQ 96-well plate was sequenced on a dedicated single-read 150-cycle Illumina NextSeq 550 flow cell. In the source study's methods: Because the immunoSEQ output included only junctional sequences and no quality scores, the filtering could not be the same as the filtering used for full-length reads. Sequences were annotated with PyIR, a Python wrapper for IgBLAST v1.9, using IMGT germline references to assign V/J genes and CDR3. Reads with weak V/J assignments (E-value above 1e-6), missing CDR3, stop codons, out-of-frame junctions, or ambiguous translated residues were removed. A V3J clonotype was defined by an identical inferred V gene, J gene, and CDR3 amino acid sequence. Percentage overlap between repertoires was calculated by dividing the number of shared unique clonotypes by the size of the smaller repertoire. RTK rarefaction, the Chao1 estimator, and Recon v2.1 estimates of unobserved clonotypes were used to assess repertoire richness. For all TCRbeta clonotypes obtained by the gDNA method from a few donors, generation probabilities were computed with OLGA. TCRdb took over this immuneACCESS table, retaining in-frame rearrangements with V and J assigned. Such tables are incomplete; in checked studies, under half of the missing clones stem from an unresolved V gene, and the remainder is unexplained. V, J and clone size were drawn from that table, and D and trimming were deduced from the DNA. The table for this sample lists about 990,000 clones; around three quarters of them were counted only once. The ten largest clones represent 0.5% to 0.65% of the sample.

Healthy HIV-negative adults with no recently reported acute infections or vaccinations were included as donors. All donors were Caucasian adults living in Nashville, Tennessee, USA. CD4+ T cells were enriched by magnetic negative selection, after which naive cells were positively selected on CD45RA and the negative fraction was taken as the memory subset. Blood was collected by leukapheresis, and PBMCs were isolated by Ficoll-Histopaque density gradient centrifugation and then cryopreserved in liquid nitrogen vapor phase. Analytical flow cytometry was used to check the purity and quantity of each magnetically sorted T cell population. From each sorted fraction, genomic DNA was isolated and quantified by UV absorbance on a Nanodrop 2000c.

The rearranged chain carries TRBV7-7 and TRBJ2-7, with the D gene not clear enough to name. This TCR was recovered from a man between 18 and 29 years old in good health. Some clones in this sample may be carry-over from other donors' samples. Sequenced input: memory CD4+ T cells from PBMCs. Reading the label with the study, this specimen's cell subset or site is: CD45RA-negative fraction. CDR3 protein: CASSLGTDTSYEQYF. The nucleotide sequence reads TGTGCCAGCAGCTTAGGGACCGACACCTCCTACGAGCAGTACTTC.